This T cell receptor (beta chain) is drawn from a study of blood T cell repertoires in COVID-19. Study summary: Acute and convalescent COVID-19 samples came from the United States, Italy and Spain.

Cohorts were assigned according to the clinical history that participants reported. Among Cohort 3 donors, those recovered had two negative PCRs, clearance, or symptom resolution. With 7 bases clipped from V and 7 bases from J, the junction kept 11 bases outside the gene matches. CDR3 length: 14 amino acids. Germline V gives CDR1 SEHNR, CDR2 FQNEAQ (reference sequence). As originally analysed: Nucleated cell counts were estimated from reference gene primer amplification. Repertoires were generated with immunoSEQ multiplex PCR, while TCRdb's copy carries only in-frame clones and drops some. V and J calls and clone size are given by that table; D and trimming were obtained from the DNA. The table records a few hundred thousand clones, just under 90% of them present only once.

The sequenced sample was PBMCs or T cells enriched from blood (not recorded which). The chain links TRBV7-9 to TRBJ1-2; 8 bases are shared with TRBD1. This TCR came from a woman between 50 and 59 years old who had recovered from COVID-19. The CDR3, as DNA: TGTGCCAGCAACACCGGGACAGGAATAAGTGGCTACACCTTC. Amino acid sequence: CASNTGTGISGYTF.